In this sample, the clone carrying this TCR beta chain turned up a few times. The antigen remains undetermined. This entry is derived from a study of T cells in Graves' hyperthyroidism and ophthalmopathy. This CDR3 contains 16 residues. V shed 0 bases, J shed 1 base, and the junction held 5 bases outside the gene matches. Germline V gene data show CDR1 as SGHDN and CDR2 as FVKESK. From RNA transcripts, TCR beta CDR3 regions were amplified. A set of HTBI primers served as the primers for a first-round RT-PCR of the TCR CDR3. TCRdb processed the multiplex PCR reads anew with MiXCR; each CDR3 protein has one entry. The profile shows over 700,000 distinct CDR3 sequences, 35% of them singletons. Study findings and constraints: Among clonotypes expanded in thyroid above 0.001, most were also found in blood. From stable hyperthyroidism, ophthalmopathy was set apart by a 13 V-J model. Ophthalmopathy was model-predicted a median about 6.9 months pre-onset.

Sequenced sample: blood. This clonotype originated in a woman aged 35 to 49 with Graves' hyperthyroidism. The chain joins TRBV14 to TRBJ1-2; 7 bases map to TRBD1. The CDR3 region is CASSQDPGTVNYGYTF. DNA for the CDR3: TGTGCCAGCAGCCAAGATCCCGGGACAGTTAACTATGGCTACACCTTC.